This passage covers 13 T cell receptor beta chains from one sample sequenced in a study. TCRdb processed the RT-PCR reads anew with MiXCR; each CDR3 protein has one entry. Of around 700,000 distinct CDR3 sequences in the sample, 12% to 15% were seen once. The sequenced sample consisted of memory CD4+ T cells from blood. The receptors shown here come from a female donor in good health, serving as a healthy control.

This clonotype was detected ten times or more. The chain joins TRBV4-2 to TRBJ1-2, with D perhaps matching TRBD1 (5 bases). Between the trimmed V and J ends, which lost 4 bases and 4 bases, there was a span of 13 bases. Germline CDR1 LGHNA, CDR2 YNFKEQ. The CDR3 consists of 14 residues. CDR3 nucleotides: TGTGCCAGCAGCCGGAATACCGGGACCTATGGCTACACCTTC. Translated: CASSRNTGTYGYTF.

The rearrangement joins TRBV5-1 to TRBJ2-1; D is possibly TRBD2 (5 bases). In germline, CDR1 is SGHRS, CDR2 YFSETQ. This CDR3 has 16 residues. The V end was cut by 1 base, the J end by 0 bases, with 11 bases between. The CDR3 here is CASSLSMGSSYNEQFF. The CDR3 bases are TGCGCCAGCAGCTTGAGTATGGGGAGCTCCTACAATGAGCAGTTCTTC.

Of note for this clonotype: An end of the junction differs from the germline gene, which may be a read error. J is TRBJ1-2 and V is TRBV28; 7 bases align to TRBD1. This CDR3 is 13 amino acids long. Germline CDR1 and CDR2: MDHEN and SYDVKM. CDR3 sequence (DNA): TGTGCCAGCATCGACAGGGTTAACGATGGCTACACCTTC. Translating gives CASIDRVNDGYTF.

This clonotype was counted only a few times. V gene TRBV27 combines with J gene TRBJ1-6; a weak D match, TRBD1 (6 bases). Trimming cost V 5 bases and J 9 bases, with 17 bases left between them. Germline loops: CDR1 MNHEY, CDR2 SMNVEV (reference sequence). The CDR3 is 15 amino acids. The CDR3 loop reads CASSTGSRFVSPLHF. For the CDR3, the DNA is TGTGCCAGCAGTACAGGGTCACGTTTCGTTTCACCCCTCCACTTT.

This clonotype has a count of ten or more. The V gene is TRBV28, the J gene TRBJ1-1, with D possibly TRBD1 on 6 matching bases. The germline gives CDR1 MDHEN, CDR2 SYDVKM. Deletions cut 6 bases from V and 4 bases from J, with 18 bases between. This CDR3 is built from 15 residues. The CDR3 DNA follows: TGTGCCAGCAGAATTGGGACAAGGGCCGGCACTGAAGCTTTCTTT. This gives the protein CASRIGTRAGTEAFF.

The table lists this clonotype with a few counts. The rearrangement uses TRBV4-3 and TRBJ1-2; TRBD1 matches at 11 bases. Germline CDR1 and CDR2: LGHNA and YSLEER. V trimming: 4 bases; J trimming: 1 base; junction bases outside the gene matches: 2. The CDR3 contains 15 residues. CDR3 loop: CASSRGTGGNYGYTF. The CDR3 DNA follows: TGCGCCAGCAGCCGAGGGACAGGGGGTAACTATGGCTACACCTTC.

This clonotype has ten or more counts. The chain couples TRBV7-2 to TRBJ2-5; TRBD2 matches at 7 bases. The V gene's germline CDR1 is SGHTA and CDR2 FQGNSA. The CDR3 sequence is 15 residues long. V gave up 3 bases and J gave up 1 base; unmatched junction bases: 5. The CDR3: CASSLGLAVQETQYF. CDR3 nucleotides: TGTGCCAGCAGCTTGGGTCTAGCGGTCCAAGAGACCCAGTACTTC.

The J gene is TRBJ2-3, the V gene TRBV28; perhaps TRBD1 as D (5 bases). Deletions cut 8 bases from V and 4 bases from J, with 19 bases between. This CDR3 contains 15 residues. Germline V gives CDR1 MDHEN, CDR2 SYDVKM. The DNA for the CDR3 is TGTGCCAGCCGAACGGAAGGCAGGGCCCCAGATACGCAGTATTTT. This encodes CASRTEGRAPDTQYF.

The rearrangement links TRBV29-1 to TRBJ1-5, with a possible D match to TRBD1 (6 bases). Trimming removed 0 bases at V and 11 bases at J, with 20 bases between. This CDR3 spans 15 amino acids. The germline CDR1 and CDR2 sequences are SQVTM and ANQGSEA. This chain's CDR3 is CSVEDKTGGAGSQHF. The CDR3 DNA is TGCAGCGTTGAAGACAAGACAGGAGGCGCGGGATCCCAGCATTTT.

This clonotype was found many times. The chain combines TRBV27 with TRBJ2-4, with D maybe TRBD1 (5 bases). Germline V gives CDR1 MNHEY, CDR2 SMNVEV (reference sequence). The V and J ends lost 5 bases and 0 bases respectively, with 14 bases between them. This CDR3 has 16 amino acids. The CDR3 spells CASSPNRQLAKNIQYF. The CDR3 region has the DNA TGTGCCAGCAGTCCAAATCGACAGCTAGCCAAAAACATTCAGTACTTC.

This clonotype was recorded at least ten times. V gene TRBV6-5 combines with J gene TRBJ1-1; perhaps TRBD1 as D (6 bases). The CDR3 covers 15 residues. Germline V gene sequence: CDR1 MNHEY, CDR2 SVGAGI. V was cut by 6 bases and J by 5 bases, with 19 bases left in between. The CDR3 loop is CASSIQGLWGTEAFF. As DNA, the CDR3 is TGTGCCAGCAGCATACAGGGTCTTTGGGGGACTGAAGCTTTCTTT.

The chain has TRBV20-1 and TRBJ1-6; 8 positions match TRBD1. CDR3 size: 13 residues. Trimming cost V 4 bases and J 10 bases; bases outside gene matches: 6. Germline-derived CDR1 and CDR2 are DFQATT and SNEGSKA (reference sequence). The CDR3 DNA is TGCAGTGCTACAGGGGGCGAGGGGTCACCCCTCCACTTT. Translating gives CSATGGEGSPLHF.

The rearrangement links TRBV5-1 to TRBJ2-4; 7 nucleotides agree with TRBD1. Germline trimming cut 4 bases from V and 6 bases from J; bases unmatched to any gene: 7. There are 14 residues in the CDR3. CDR1 and CDR2 (germline): SGHRS, YFSETQ. The CDR3 reads CASSPGWTGNIQYF. The CDR3 DNA reads TGCGCCAGCAGCCCGGGATGGACAGGAAACATTCAGTACTTC.